The next 16 T cell receptor beta chains were all read from a single sample in a study of cytomegalovirus exposure and HLA in healthy donors. The PCR made use of 60 Vbeta and 13 Jbeta primers. Sequencing used immunoSEQ multiplex PCR; TCRdb keeps in-frame clones, though not all of them. There are about 45,000 clones in the sample; about 78% occur only once, and roughly 3.3% lies in the top ten. Sequencing was done on a sample of PBMCs. The origin of the receptors is a woman aged 25-40 years in good health and CMV-seronegative.

This chain connects TRBV5-4 to TRBJ1-1; no firm D call. The ends were cut back, 2 bases at V and 2 bases at J, with 10 bases in the middle. The length of the CDR3 is 14 residues. From germline, CDR1 is SGHNT and CDR2 YYREEE (reference sequence). CDR3 nucleotides: TGTGCCAGCAGCTTTGCGGTCAGTAACACTGAAGCTTTCTTT. The encoded protein is CASSFAVSNTEAFF.

The V and J genes are TRBV4-1 and TRBJ2-2; 8 bases match TRBD2. The germline V gene encodes CDR1 MGHRA and CDR2 YSYEKL. This CDR3 has 14 amino acids. The V segment lost 4 bases and the J segment 6 bases; nucleotides outside the gene matches: 4. The CDR3 DNA reads as TGCGCCAGCAGCCGGACTAGCATTGCCGGGGAGCTGTTTTTT. Translated: CASSRTSIAGELFF.

This clone was seen a handful of times. This rearrangement joins TRBV6-5 to TRBJ2-1; 8 bases are a match to TRBD2. Looked up from germline, CDR1 is MNHEY and CDR2 is SVGAGI. The CDR3 is 15 residues long. The junction had 16 bases not matched to a gene; V was cut back by 11 bases and J by 7 bases. This chain's CDR3 is CAARERGGLTNEQFF. The CDR3 DNA is TGTGCCGCGAGGGAGCGCGGGGGGCTTACTAATGAGCAGTTCTTC.

The rearrangement uses TRBV27 and TRBJ2-1, with D maybe TRBD2 (5 bases). The germline V gene encodes CDR1 MNHEY and CDR2 SMNVEV (reference sequence). This CDR3 is built from 15 residues. The ends were cut back, 6 bases at V and 2 bases at J, with 14 bases in the middle. CDR3 bases: TGTGCCAGCAGCCGAGGGATCGGGCCCTACAATGAGCAGTTCTTC. Encoded protein: CASSRGIGPYNEQFF.

This clone was found a few times. V gene TRBV4-2 combines with J gene TRBJ2-7; D unresolved. The CDR3 consists of 14 residues. V was trimmed by 0 bases and J by 9 bases, leaving 15 bases between them. Germline V CDR1 and CDR2: LGHNA, YNFKEQ. CDR3 nucleotides: TGTGCCAGCAGCCAAGATCTGGGCAGCACGATGCAGTACTTC. It codes for CASSQDLGSTMQYF.

This clone was detected only a few times. The chain is built from TRBV9 and TRBJ2-5, with 10 bases identical to TRBD1. The germline V gene has CDR1 SGDLS and CDR2 YYNGEE. The trim removed 4 bases at V and 5 bases at J, leaving 8 bases unmatched. CDR3 length: 15 residues. This CDR3 reads CASSPGTGVTETQYF. In DNA, the CDR3 is TGTGCCAGCAGCCCGGGGACAGGGGTTACGGAGACCCAGTACTTC. Full variable domain (outside the CDR3, taken from reference TRBV9 and TRBJ2-5): DSGVTQTPKHLITATGQRVTLRCSPRSGDLSVYWYQQSLDQGLQFLIQYYNGEERAKGNILERFSAQQFPDLHSELNLSSLELGDSALYFCASSPGTGVTETQYFGPGTRLLVL.

This clone was seen more than once but under ten times. This rearrangement joins TRBV6-1 to TRBJ2-4; D is unclear. Trimming stripped 10 bases from V and 11 bases from J, with 15 bases between. The CDR3 has 11 amino acids. The germline V gene encodes CDR1 MNHNS and CDR2 SASEGT. The chain's CDR3 is CATHRSRFQYF. CDR3 coding DNA: TGTGCCACTCATCGTTCGAGGTTTCAGTACTTC.

The chain carries TRBV28 and TRBJ1-1; D is perhaps TRBD1 (5 bases). V was shortened by 10 bases and J by 7 bases, with 16 bases between the two germline ends. In germline, CDR1 is MDHEN, CDR2 SYDVKM. The CDR3 has 12 residues. CDR3 bases: TGTGCCACACTCGTGGGGGGAAGTGAAGCTTTCTTT. Amino acids: CATLVGGSEAFF.

The V call is TRBV15, the J call TRBJ2-1; no definite D call. Per the germline V gene, CDR1 is LNHNV and CDR2 is YYDKDF (reference sequence). The CDR3 sequence is 16 residues long. Trimming removed 3 bases from V and 4 bases from J, with 16 bases in between. The CDR3: CATSSSSARQYNEQFF. CDR3 nucleotide sequence: TGTGCCACCAGCAGTTCGTCGGCCAGGCAGTACAATGAGCAGTTCTTC.

In nucleotides, the CDR3 is TGTGCCAGCAGTGTAACGGGACAGGGTATGGAGACCCAGTACTTC. Protein sequence: CASSVTGQGMETQYF. The V gene is TRBV25-1, the J gene TRBJ2-5; 9 positions match TRBD1. Germline V CDR1 and CDR2: MGHDK, SYGVNS. The J segment lost 5 bases and the V segment lost 4 bases, leaving 8 bases of the junction unmatched. The CDR3 length is 15 residues.

The chain uses TRBV4-1 and TRBJ1-2; D gene unclear. Trimming shortened V by 0 bases and J by 6 bases, and 17 bases separated the two germline ends. Germline values: CDR1 MGHRA, CDR2 YSYEKL. CDR3 length: 16 amino acids. CDR3 loop: CASSQDYLLSSDGYTF. The CDR3 DNA follows: TGCGCCAGCAGCCAAGATTATCTATTAAGTTCGGATGGCTACACCTTC.

This rearrangement joins TRBV5-1 to TRBJ2-2; D might be TRBD1 (5 bases). The V end lost 4 bases, the J end lost 4 bases, and 14 bases lay between the germline ends. The CDR3 contains 15 residues. Germline lookup yields CDR1 SGHRS and CDR2 YFSETQ. The CDR3 nucleotides read TGCGCCAGCAGCAAAGACATCAGGGCCACCGGGGAGCTGTTTTTT. Protein sequence: CASSKDIRATGELFF.

This rearrangement joins TRBV10-1 to TRBJ1-1; the D is unclear. This CDR3 spans 14 amino acids. Between the trimmed V and J ends, which lost 7 bases and 6 bases, there was a span of 18 bases. Per the germline V gene, CDR1 is WNHNN and CDR2 is SYGVQD (reference sequence). The CDR3 DNA follows: TGCGCCAGCACCCCTAGCGGCTGTGGAGCTGAAGCTTTCTTT. Its translation: CASTPSGCGAEAFF.

This clone was picked up a small number of times. V usage is TRBV7-9 and J usage is TRBJ2-1, with 10 bases that match TRBD2. This CDR3 has 14 amino acids. Germline lookup yields CDR1 SEHNR and CDR2 FQNEAQ (reference sequence). With V trimmed by 1 base and J by 6 bases, 0 bases remained unmatched. The chain's CDR3 is CASSLGTSGNEQFF. DNA of the CDR3: TGTGCCAGCAGCTTAGGGACTAGCGGCAATGAGCAGTTCTTC.

DNA of the CDR3: TGTGCCAGCAGAAACGACAGGTCGCTACAAGAGACCCAGTACTTC. As protein: CASRNDRSLQETQYF. V gene TRBV7-9 combines with J gene TRBJ2-5, with a possible D match to TRBD1 (6 bases). The CDR3 loop spans 15 amino acids. Trimming cost V 6 bases and J 2 bases, with 16 bases left between them. Per germline, CDR1 SEHNR and CDR2 FQNEAQ (reference sequence). Drawing the rest from reference TRBV7-9 and TRBJ2-5, the complete variable domain is DTGVSQNPRHKITKRGQNVTFRCDPISEHNRLYWYRQTLGQGPEFLTYFQNEAQLEKSRLLSDRFSAERPKGSFSTLEIQRTEQGDSAMYLCASRNDRSLQETQYFGPGTRLLVL.

This sequence joins TRBV7-2 and TRBJ2-1; possibly TRBD2 for D (5 bases). V was trimmed by 5 bases and J by 6 bases, leaving 14 bases between them. Germline values: CDR1 SGHTA, CDR2 FQGNSA. This CDR3 contains 14 residues. CDR3 coding DNA: TGTGCCAGCAGCCCCGGTCTAGCTTCCAATGAGCAGTTCTTC. It yields the protein CASSPGLASNEQFF.